The rows below give T cell receptor beta chains drawn from one sample of a study of T cell responses to AZD1222 COVID-19 vaccine. Produced via immunoSEQ multiplex PCR; TCRdb's table is partial and in-frame only. This repertoire shows more than 95,000 clones, over 90% found once; its top ten account for around 5%. The sequencing used peripheral blood, collected on day 0 of AZD1222 vaccination. The receptors here all came from an adult in good health. The CDR3 runs from the conserved cysteine through the conserved F or W. A D gene is named only where the DNA matches it firmly. The size of a clone is reported for some rows only, either as once, few or many, or as a class for expanded clones.

len	d_gene	v_gene	abundance	j_gene	CDR3nt	CDR3aa
14	NA	TRBV7-2	NA	TRBJ1-2	TGTGCCAGCAGCTTTAGGGGGGAACTACAAGGCTACACCTTC	CASSFRGELQGYTF
13	NA	TRBV7-9	NA	TRBJ1-2	TGTGCCAGCAGCTTAGGTCTAGGGTATGGCTACACCTTC	CASSLGLGYGYTF
14	NA	TRBV10-2	NA	TRBJ1-1	TGCGCCAGCATGAAGGACGGGGCTGACACTGAAGCTTTCTTT	CASMKDGADTEAFF
16	TRBD2	TRBV2	NA	TRBJ2-1	TGTGCCAGCAGTGAAGCCCGACTAGCGGGCCACAATGAGCAGTTCTTC	CASSEARLAGHNEQFF
15	NA	TRBV18	NA	TRBJ1-6	TGTGCCAGCTCATCTTACAGGGAAAGAGGTTCACCCCTCCACTTT	CASSSYRERGSPLHF
16	NA	TRBV4-1	NA	TRBJ1-5	TGCGCCAGCAGCCAAGGCGGGAGCGGGCTCAATCAGCCCCAGCATTTT	CASSQGGSGLNQPQHF
11	NA	TRBV6-5	NA	TRBJ2-7	TGTGCCAGCAGTTCTCTCTACGAGCAGTACTTC	CASSSLYEQYF
13	NA	TRBV27	once	TRBJ2-3	TGTGCCAGCGGGAGGACTGATGCAGATACGCAGTATTTT	CASGRTDADTQYF
15	NA	TRBV7-8	NA	TRBJ1-4	TGTGCCAGCAGCTTAGCTGGCGGGTTTTATGAAAAACTGTTTTTT	CASSLAGGFYEKLFF
15	TRBD1	TRBV10-3	NA	TRBJ2-7	TGTGCCATCAGTGTCCGTGGGACAGATCGCTACGAGCAGTACTTC	CAISVRGTDRYEQYF
14	TRBD2	TRBV6-4	NA	TRBJ2-1	TGTGCCAGCAGTAGTGCAGCGGGAGGATATGAGCAGTTCTTC	CASSSAAGGYEQFF
13	TRBD1	TRBV2	NA	TRBJ1-5	TGTGCCAGCAGTCGACAGGGTAATCAGCCCCAGCATTTT	CASSRQGNQPQHF
13	NA	TRBV7-2	NA	TRBJ2-5	TGTGCCAGCAGCTTATATCCCGGGCAGACCCAGTACTTC	CASSLYPGQTQYF
14	NA	TRBV19	NA	TRBJ1-6	TGTGCCAGTAAAGCCACGGGTCATGGCTCACCCCTCCACTTT	CASKATGHGSPLHF
13	NA	TRBV12-3/TRBV12-4	NA	TRBJ2-2	TGTGCCAGCAGGCCCTTGCGCACCGGGGAGCTGTTTTTT	CASRPLRTGELFF
13	NA	TRBV11-3	NA	TRBJ2-7	TGTGCCAGCAGCTTATTCTTCCCCTACGAGCAGTACTTC	CASSLFFPYEQYF
12	NA	TRBV7-9	NA	TRBJ2-2	TGTGCCAGCAGCTCTTACAACGGGGAGCTGTTTTTT	CASSSYNGELFF
15	NA	TRBV19	NA	TRBJ2-1	TGTGCCAGCCTTCAAGGGGGTGGGGGAGACAATGAGCAGTTCTTC	CASLQGGGGDNEQFF
15	NA	TRBV7-2	NA	TRBJ2-1	TGTGCCAGCAGCTTAACACTGAGCTCCTACAATGAGCAGTTCTTC	CASSLTLSSYNEQFF
13	NA	TRBV11-3	NA	TRBJ1-5	TGTGCCAGCAGCCTCAACGCCTATCAGCCCCAGCATTTT	CASSLNAYQPQHF
13	NA	TRBV6-5	NA	TRBJ2-2	TGTGCCAGCAGTTTCCGGGACTCCGGGGAGCTGTTTTTT	CASSFRDSGELFF
14	NA	TRBV5-4	NA	TRBJ1-2	TGTGCCAGCAGCTTCCTGGGGGGCGTTGATGGCTACACCTTC	CASSFLGGVDGYTF
17	NA	TRBV18	NA	TRBJ1-2	TGTGCCAGCTCACCAGGGGTGAGAGGGGCCTCTAACTATGGCTACACCTTC	CASSPGVRGASNYGYTF
16	TRBD2	TRBV5-1	NA	TRBJ2-1	TGCGCCAGCAGCAAACTAGCGCAGAGCTCCTACAATGAGCAGTTCTTC	CASSKLAQSSYNEQFF
17	TRBD1	TRBV7-9	NA	TRBJ1-3	TGTGCCAGCAGCGCCGGACAGGGGGCGCGGGCTGGAAACACCATATATTTT	CASSAGQGARAGNTIYF
19	TRBD2	TRBV7-9	once	TRBJ2-6	TGTGCCAGCAGCTCCACTTCCCGGGGACCTCTCGGGAGGCAGGAAGTCCTGACTTTC	CASSSTSRGPLGRQEVLTF
15	NA	TRBV7-2	NA	TRBJ1-4	TGTGCCAGCAGCTTATGGGGGGGGACTAATGAAAAACTGTTTTTT	CASSLWGGTNEKLFF
16	NA	TRBV4-2	NA	TRBJ1-6	TGTGCCAGCAGCCATGCTGGGCCAGAGCGAAATTCACCCCTCCACTTT	CASSHAGPERNSPLHF
13	TRBD1	TRBV28	NA	TRBJ2-1	TGTGCCAGCAGGAGGGGGCGGTATAATGAGCAGTTCTTC	CASRRGRYNEQFF
14	TRBD2	TRBV6-5	NA	TRBJ2-7	TGTGCCGGTGGGGGGAGGGCCTTATCCTACGAGCAGTACTTC	CAGGGRALSYEQYF
16	NA	TRBV5-1	NA	TRBJ2-2	TGCGCCAGCAGCCCAAGTCGGGCCTCGAACACCGGGGAGCTGTTTTTT	CASSPSRASNTGELFF
12	TRBD1	TRBV10-2	NA	TRBJ2-5	TGCGCCAGCAAAGACAGGGGGGAGACCCAGTACTTC	CASKDRGETQYF
16	TRBD2	TRBV11-2	once	TRBJ2-2	TGTGCCAGCAGCTTACACGGACTAGCGGAGATTGGGGAGCTGTTTTTT	CASSLHGLAEIGELFF
12	TRBD1	TRBV2	NA	TRBJ1-4	TGTGCCAGCAGTTGGGGACAGCCAAAACTGTTTTTT	CASSWGQPKLFF
13	TRBD1	TRBV18	NA	TRBJ1-1	TGTGCCAGCTTAGGACAGGAGGGCACTGAAGCTTTCTTT	CASLGQEGTEAFF
13	TRBD1	TRBV6-5	NA	TRBJ1-5	TGTGCCAGCAGAAAAACAGGGGGACAGCCCCAGCATTTT	CASRKTGGQPQHF
16	NA	TRBV6-6	NA	TRBJ1-6	TGTGCCAGCAGTTACTCGGGAGGGGTAAATAATTCACCCCTCCACTTT	CASSYSGGVNNSPLHF
17	TRBD1	TRBV7-8	NA	TRBJ2-6	TGTGCCAGCAGCCCTATGGGACAGGCGTCTGGGGCCAACGTCCTGACTTTC	CASSPMGQASGANVLTF
16	TRBD1	TRBV19	NA	TRBJ1-3	TGTGCCAGTAGCCTAAGACAGGGACACTCTGGAAACACCATATATTTT	CASSLRQGHSGNTIYF
13	TRBD2	TRBV6-5	NA	TRBJ2-3	TGTGCCAGCACTCCCCTTGCTAGCGGGTGGGGGTATTTT	CASTPLASGWGYF
13	NA	TRBV30	NA	TRBJ1-1	TGTGCCTGGAGTGAAGGGGTGGGGACTGAAGCTTTCTTT	CAWSEGVGTEAFF
15	TRBD2	TRBV7-2	NA	TRBJ2-3	TGTGCCAGCAGCTTGAGCGGGAGCCTGGAAGATACGCAGTATTTT	CASSLSGSLEDTQYF
13	NA	TRBV19	NA	TRBJ1-4	TGTGCCAGTAGTATGTCTCGGGGGGAAAAACTGTTTTTT	CASSMSRGEKLFF
15	TRBD1	TRBV6-5	NA	TRBJ1-5	TGTGCCAGCAGGGGACAGGGGTGGTTGAATCAGCCCCAGCATTTT	CASRGQGWLNQPQHF
15	NA	TRBV5-1	NA	TRBJ2-7	TGCGCCAGCAGAGGGGGGTCGGACAGGCTATACGAGCAGTACTTC	CASRGGSDRLYEQYF
13	NA	TRBV2	NA	TRBJ2-4	TGTGCCAGCAGTGAAGCGGCGGGGGCCGTTCAGTACTTC	CASSEAAGAVQYF
19	TRBD2	TRBV5-4	NA	TRBJ2-2	TGTGCCAGCAGCCCCCGGGGCCTGGGTAGCGGGAGCGGTACCGGGGAGCTGTTTTTT	CASSPRGLGSGSGTGELFF
13	NA	TRBV12-3/TRBV12-4	few	TRBJ1-1	TGTGCCAGCAGGCCCACGGGAGGGTCTGAAGCTTTCTTT	CASRPTGGSEAFF
15	NA	TRBV18	NA	TRBJ2-1	TGTGCCAGCTCACCTGGCGGGATAGGCGGAAACGAGCAGTTCTTC	CASSPGGIGGNEQFF
15	NA	TRBV18	NA	TRBJ2-7	TGTGCCAGCTCACCACCTGTTCGGGAGCGACACGAGCAGTACTTC	CASSPPVRERHEQYF
15	NA	TRBV5-1	NA	TRBJ2-5	TGCGCCAGCGGGTCACAGGGCCCGGATTTTGAGACCCAGTACTTC	CASGSQGPDFETQYF
15	NA	TRBV9	NA	TRBJ2-5	TGTGCCAGCAGCACCGCGGCAGGGCGTGGAGAGACCCAGTACTTC	CASSTAAGRGETQYF
11	NA	TRBV29-1	once	TRBJ1-1	TGCAGCGTTAAGAGAGATAATGAAGCTTTCTTT	CSVKRDNEAFF
12	NA	TRBV30	NA	TRBJ2-2	TGTGCCTGGGCCCCTACAGTGGGGGAGCTGTTTTTT	CAWAPTVGELFF
15	TRBD1	TRBV7-9	NA	TRBJ2-1	TGTGCCAGCAGCTCCCCGGGACAGGTATACAATGAGCAGTTCTTC	CASSSPGQVYNEQFF
14	NA	TRBV4-2	few	TRBJ2-5	TGTGCCAGCAGCCAATACGGGGCACAAGAGACCCAGTACTTC	CASSQYGAQETQYF
13	NA	TRBV7-2	NA	TRBJ1-1	TGTGCCAGCACCCGAAGGGTAGGCCTAGGAGCTTTCTTT	CASTRRVGLGAFF
14	NA	TRBV10-2	NA	TRBJ2-1	TGCGCCAGCAGCCGAAACGTGGGTCCCAATGAGCAGTTCTTC	CASSRNVGPNEQFF
16	NA	TRBV10-1	NA	TRBJ1-5	TGCGCCAGCAGGGTGGGGGGGACCCCTTGCAATCAGCCCCAGCATTTT	CASRVGGTPCNQPQHF
15	TRBD2	TRBV2	few	TRBJ2-1	TGTGCCAGCAGGGAAACTAGCGGGGGGGACAATGAGCAGTTCTTC	CASRETSGGDNEQFF